This T cell receptor (beta chain) stems from a study of vaccination and CD4 T cells after COVID-19. Notes on this clonotype: Its target is not known.

Noted treatment: roughly 11-day PBMC culture with coronavirus spike peptide pools or control peptides (ViraFEST assay). Unexposed donor CD4+ T cells predated the COVID-19 pandemic, collected 2011-2018. The CDR3 spans 14 residues. V was cut by 5 bases and J by 0 bases, with 10 bases left in between. CDR1 is LNHDA and CDR2 is SQIVND in the germline V gene (reference sequence). Sequenced with the Oncomine TCR Beta short-read assay was DNA taken from cultured CD4+ T cells. TCRdb reanalysed the PCR reads using MiXCR and keeps one entry per CDR3 protein. The repertoire consists of 7,000 to 7,500 distinct CDR3 sequences, with 30% to 45% occurring once and the leading ten covering around 20%.

This TCR was recovered from a human donor in good health. The chain combines TRBV19 with TRBJ1-2; D not certain. Sequencing used CD4+ T cells from blood, cultured in vitro. CDR3 coding DNA: TGTGCCAGTAGTGCACAGTGGGCTAACTATGGCTACACCTTC. As protein: CASSAQWANYGYTF.